Listed below are T cell receptor beta chains from one sample, sequenced in a study of resident and recirculating memory T cells in vitiligo. The data were produced by immunoSEQ multiplex PCR, yet TCRdb's version contains in-frame clones alone and is incomplete. The repertoire holds 72,000 or so clones, with just over 90% as singletons. What was sequenced was blood. Receptors originate from a male donor with vitiligo. Both conserved end residues are part of each CDR3. The order of the fields is clone size, V gene, D gene, J gene, CDR3 protein, CDR3 DNA. The D gene is left open where the match is weak. Clone size is shown for a subset of rows, as once, few, many or a class of expanded clone.

abundance: .; v_gene: TRBV7-2; d_gene: TRBD2; j_gene: TRBJ2-7; CDR3aa: CASSPPGLAGGVEQYF; CDR3nt: TGTGCCAGCAGCCCCCCGGGACTAGCGGGAGGGGTCGAGCAGTACTTC
abundance: .; v_gene: TRBV10-2; d_gene: .; j_gene: TRBJ2-7; CDR3aa: CASSETSYYVEGRIEQYF; CDR3nt: TGCGCCAGCAGTGAGACGTCCTACTACGTCGAGGGGAGGATCGAGCAGTACTTC
abundance: .; v_gene: TRBV7-7; d_gene: TRBD2; j_gene: TRBJ2-1; CDR3aa: CASSPGLAGYEQFF; CDR3nt: TGTGCCAGCAGCCCGGGACTAGCGGGATATGAGCAGTTCTTC
abundance: once; v_gene: TRBV7-2; d_gene: TRBD2; j_gene: TRBJ2-7; CDR3aa: CASSLRSGSKYEQYF; CDR3nt: TGTGCCAGCAGCTTACGGAGCGGGAGTAAATACGAGCAGTACTTC
abundance: .; v_gene: TRBV4-2; d_gene: TRBD1; j_gene: TRBJ2-7; CDR3aa: CASSPGTGDYEQYF; CDR3nt: TGTGCCAGCAGCCCCGGGACAGGGGACTACGAGCAGTACTTC
abundance: .; v_gene: TRBV6-6; d_gene: TRBD1; j_gene: TRBJ2-1; CDR3aa: CASSYPRQGSRGEQFF; CDR3nt: TGTGCCAGCAGTTATCCTAGACAGGGGTCTCGGGGTGAGCAGTTCTTC
abundance: .; v_gene: TRBV11-1; d_gene: .; j_gene: TRBJ2-3; CDR3aa: CASSLMGLDTDTQYF; CDR3nt: TGTGCCAGCAGCTTAATGGGGCTGGACACAGATACGCAGTATTTT
abundance: .; v_gene: TRBV4-3; d_gene: .; j_gene: TRBJ1-4; CDR3aa: CASSQVSVRRKELFF; CDR3nt: TGCGCCAGCAGCCAAGTAAGTGTCCGGAGGAAGGAACTGTTTTTT
abundance: .; v_gene: TRBV18; d_gene: TRBD1; j_gene: TRBJ1-1; CDR3aa: CASSPDRVNTEAFF; CDR3nt: TGTGCCAGCTCACCTGACAGGGTGAACACTGAAGCTTTCTTT
abundance: .; v_gene: TRBV10-3; d_gene: .; j_gene: TRBJ1-2; CDR3aa: CAISPAGTQVGGYTF; CDR3nt: TGTGCCATCAGTCCCGCGGGCACCCAAGTAGGTGGCTACACCTTC
abundance: once; v_gene: TRBV5-1; d_gene: .; j_gene: TRBJ1-2; CDR3aa: CASSLASGTNYGYTF; CDR3nt: TGCGCCAGCAGCTTGGCCAGCGGAACTAACTATGGCTACACCTTC
abundance: few; v_gene: TRBV27; d_gene: .; j_gene: TRBJ1-2; CDR3aa: CASSRDTGGGYTF; CDR3nt: TGTGCCAGCAGTCGGGACACGGGGGGCGGCTACACCTTC
abundance: .; v_gene: TRBV10-1; d_gene: TRBD1; j_gene: TRBJ2-3; CDR3aa: CASSFTGAGDTQYF; CDR3nt: TGCGCCAGCAGTTTCACAGGGGCCGGAGATACGCAGTATTTT
abundance: .; v_gene: TRBV7-7; d_gene: .; j_gene: TRBJ1-4; CDR3aa: CASSGGLREKLFF; CDR3nt: TGTGCCAGCAGCGGGGGACTTCGAGAAAAACTGTTTTTT
abundance: .; v_gene: TRBV5-6; d_gene: .; j_gene: TRBJ1-5; CDR3aa: CASSLLGQLINSNQPQHF; CDR3nt: TGTGCCAGCAGCTTGCTTGGACAGTTAATAAATAGCAATCAGCCCCAGCATTTT
abundance: .; v_gene: TRBV11-2; d_gene: TRBD1; j_gene: TRBJ2-5; CDR3aa: CASSRWTGPQETQYF; CDR3nt: TGTGCCAGCAGCCGATGGACAGGACCCCAAGAGACCCAGTACTTC
abundance: few; v_gene: TRBV5-4; d_gene: TRBD1; j_gene: TRBJ1-2; CDR3aa: CASTLQGRGYGYTF; CDR3nt: TGTGCCAGCACCCTACAGGGGCGGGGCTATGGCTACACCTTC
abundance: .; v_gene: TRBV4-1; d_gene: TRBD1; j_gene: TRBJ1-2; CDR3aa: CASSQIQAGTGWNGYTF; CDR3nt: TGCGCCAGCAGCCAGATTCAGGCGGGGACAGGGTGGAATGGCTACACCTTC
abundance: .; v_gene: TRBV4-1; d_gene: TRBD1; j_gene: TRBJ1-5; CDR3aa: CASSQQQGAWQPQHF; CDR3nt: TGCGCCAGCAGCCAACAACAGGGGGCTTGGCAGCCCCAGCATTTT
abundance: .; v_gene: TRBV6-1; d_gene: .; j_gene: TRBJ2-7; CDR3aa: CASSGPTGSPDEQYF; CDR3nt: TGTGCCAGCAGTGGCCCTACGGGGTCCCCCGACGAGCAGTACTTC
abundance: once; v_gene: TRBV11-2; d_gene: .; j_gene: TRBJ2-1; CDR3aa: CASSLERGHNEQFF; CDR3nt: TGTGCCAGCAGCTTGGAAAGAGGGCACAATGAGCAGTTCTTC
abundance: .; v_gene: TRBV2; d_gene: TRBD1; j_gene: TRBJ2-5; CDR3aa: CASSERGTGAETQYF; CDR3nt: TGTGCCAGCAGTGAAAGAGGGACAGGGGCGGAGACCCAGTACTTC
abundance: .; v_gene: TRBV6-6; d_gene: TRBD2; j_gene: TRBJ2-2; CDR3aa: CASSSGTSGRTGELFF; CDR3nt: TGTGCCAGCAGTTCCGGGACTAGCGGGAGGACCGGGGAGCTGTTTTTT
abundance: .; v_gene: TRBV5-1; d_gene: TRBD2; j_gene: TRBJ2-5; CDR3aa: CASSGGLAVQETQYF; CDR3nt: TGCGCCAGCAGTGGGGGACTAGCGGTACAAGAGACCCAGTACTTC
abundance: once; v_gene: TRBV30; d_gene: .; j_gene: TRBJ2-3; CDR3aa: CAWSWGDPSTDTQYF; CDR3nt: TGTGCCTGGAGTTGGGGAGATCCGAGCACAGATACGCAGTATTTT
abundance: .; v_gene: TRBV27; d_gene: .; j_gene: TRBJ2-5; CDR3aa: CASSLLASQETQYF; CDR3nt: TGTGCCAGCAGTTTATTAGCAAGTCAAGAGACCCAGTACTTC
abundance: .; v_gene: TRBV11-3; d_gene: .; j_gene: TRBJ2-3; CDR3aa: CASNSVGPDSTDTQYF; CDR3nt: TGTGCCAGCAACTCCGTGGGCCCCGATTCCACAGATACGCAGTATTTT
abundance: .; v_gene: TRBV18; d_gene: .; j_gene: TRBJ1-1; CDR3aa: CASSVSQGFAEAFF; CDR3nt: TGTGCCAGCTCTGTGAGTCAGGGGTTTGCTGAAGCTTTCTTT
abundance: .; v_gene: TRBV16; d_gene: .; j_gene: TRBJ2-5; CDR3aa: CASSQSAARSGTQYF; CDR3nt: TGTGCCAGCAGCCAATCGGCGGCCCGGTCGGGGACCCAGTACTTC
abundance: .; v_gene: TRBV11-2; d_gene: .; j_gene: TRBJ2-5; CDR3aa: CASSPRLGSQETQYF; CDR3nt: TGTGCCAGCAGCCCGCGTCTGGGGAGCCAAGAGACCCAGTACTTC
abundance: .; v_gene: TRBV5-1; d_gene: .; j_gene: TRBJ2-5; CDR3aa: CASSHPSSRETQYF; CDR3nt: TGCGCCAGCAGTCACCCTTCTAGTAGGGAGACCCAGTACTTC
abundance: .; v_gene: TRBV28; d_gene: TRBD1; j_gene: TRBJ1-5; CDR3aa: CASSLWNWAGTGLYSNQPQHF; CDR3nt: TGTGCCAGCAGTTTATGGAATTGGGCGGGGACAGGCCTTTATAGCAATCAGCCCCAGCATTTT
abundance: .; v_gene: TRBV9; d_gene: .; j_gene: TRBJ2-1; CDR3aa: CASSPSLAFSYNEQFF; CDR3nt: TGTGCCAGCAGCCCGTCTCTAGCGTTCTCCTACAATGAGCAGTTCTTC
abundance: .; v_gene: TRBV27; d_gene: TRBD1; j_gene: TRBJ1-1; CDR3aa: CASNEGTGGVTEAFF; CDR3nt: TGTGCCAGCAATGAGGGGACAGGGGGCGTCACTGAAGCTTTCTTT
abundance: .; v_gene: TRBV10-3; d_gene: .; j_gene: TRBJ2-7; CDR3aa: CAISPISRRRAYEQYF; CDR3nt: TGTGCCATCAGTCCAATTTCCCGGAGGAGGGCCTACGAGCAGTACTTC
abundance: .; v_gene: TRBV9; d_gene: TRBD1; j_gene: TRBJ2-3; CDR3aa: CASSVEDREADTQYF; CDR3nt: TGTGCCAGCAGCGTAGAGGACAGGGAGGCAGATACGCAGTATTTT
abundance: .; v_gene: TRBV5-6; d_gene: TRBD1; j_gene: TRBJ1-2; CDR3aa: CASSLEGAYLANYGYTF; CDR3nt: TGTGCCAGCAGCTTGGAGGGGGCCTATTTAGCTAACTATGGCTACACCTTC
abundance: .; v_gene: TRBV28; d_gene: .; j_gene: TRBJ2-7; CDR3aa: CASALLATSYEQYF; CDR3nt: TGTGCCAGCGCCCTACTAGCAACCTCCTACGAGCAGTACTTC
abundance: .; v_gene: TRBV14; d_gene: .; j_gene: TRBJ2-7; CDR3aa: CASSQAGTPDLYEQYF; CDR3nt: TGTGCCAGCAGCCAAGCAGGGACTCCCGACCTCTACGAGCAGTACTTC
abundance: .; v_gene: TRBV7-9; d_gene: TRBD1; j_gene: TRBJ1-1; CDR3aa: CASSLMTGRNTEAFF; CDR3nt: TGTGCCAGCAGCTTGATGACAGGGCGGAACACTGAAGCTTTCTTT
abundance: .; v_gene: TRBV27; d_gene: .; j_gene: TRBJ2-7; CDR3aa: CASSPGVPTYEQYF; CDR3nt: TGTGCCAGCAGTCCGGGAGTCCCCACCTACGAGCAGTACTTC
abundance: .; v_gene: TRBV7-6; d_gene: TRBD2; j_gene: TRBJ2-5; CDR3aa: CASSLELGLAGGDPKETQYF; CDR3nt: TGTGCCAGCAGCTTAGAGCTGGGACTAGCGGGAGGGGACCCAAAAGAGACCCAGTACTTC
abundance: .; v_gene: TRBV5-1; d_gene: TRBD1; j_gene: TRBJ2-1; CDR3aa: CASSLEQGVNNEQFF; CDR3nt: TGCGCCAGCAGCTTGGAACAGGGGGTAAACAATGAGCAGTTCTTC
abundance: .; v_gene: TRBV6-1; d_gene: TRBD1; j_gene: TRBJ1-2; CDR3aa: CASSDYRGPYGYTF; CDR3nt: TGTGCCAGCAGTGACTACAGGGGACCCTATGGCTACACCTTC
abundance: .; v_gene: TRBV19; d_gene: TRBD1; j_gene: TRBJ2-7; CDR3aa: CASSIFPGQHYEQYF; CDR3nt: TGTGCCAGTAGTATATTTCCGGGACAGCACTACGAGCAGTACTTC
abundance: once; v_gene: TRBV30; d_gene: TRBD1; j_gene: TRBJ2-7; CDR3aa: CAWTRGQPEYEQYF; CDR3nt: TGTGCCTGGACCCGGGGACAGCCAGAATACGAGCAGTACTTC
abundance: .; v_gene: TRBV13; d_gene: TRBD1; j_gene: TRBJ2-7; CDR3aa: CASSLEEGTGNEQYF; CDR3nt: TGTGCCAGCAGCTTAGAGGAAGGGACAGGGAACGAGCAGTACTTC
abundance: once; v_gene: TRBV4-2; d_gene: .; j_gene: TRBJ1-4; CDR3aa: CASSQEKPWGRANEKLFF; CDR3nt: TGTGCCAGCAGCCAAGAAAAGCCCTGGGGCCGGGCTAATGAAAAACTGTTTTTT
abundance: .; v_gene: TRBV28; d_gene: .; j_gene: TRBJ2-2; CDR3aa: CASLRDTGELFF; CDR3nt: TGTGCCAGCCTCAGGGACACCGGGGAGCTGTTTTTT
abundance: .; v_gene: TRBV4-2; d_gene: TRBD2; j_gene: TRBJ2-1; CDR3aa: CASSQPVAGEVNEQFF; CDR3nt: TGTGCCAGCAGCCAGCCGGTAGCGGGAGAGGTAAATGAGCAGTTCTTC
abundance: .; v_gene: TRBV9; d_gene: .; j_gene: TRBJ1-1; CDR3aa: CASSTENTEAFF; CDR3nt: TGTGCCAGCAGTACAGAAAACACTGAAGCTTTCTTT